The 15 T cell receptor beta chains below all came from one sample that was sequenced in a study of CD8 T cells in ankylosing spondylitis. One entry per CDR3 protein, called by TCRdb with MiXCR from the 5' RACE reads. The repertoire consists of 150,000 to 200,000 distinct CDR3 sequences, with around a sixth occurring once and the leading ten covering around 4.7%. Sequenced material: blood, either unsorted or a sorted T cell fraction (not recorded which). All receptors come from a male donor aged 5 to 30 with ankylosing spondylitis or in good health (not recorded which).

The table lists this clonotype with many counts. V is TRBV5-6 and J is TRBJ1-3; D is ambiguous. V was clipped by 0 bases and J by 5 bases, with 12 bases between them. CDR1 SGHDT and CDR2 YYEEEE come from the germline V gene. This CDR3 contains 15 residues. The DNA of the CDR3 is TGTGCCAGCAGCTTGGCTGCGGGGAGGCGAAACACCATATATTTT. This sequence encodes CASSLAAGRRNTIYF.

This clonotype was seen repeatedly, ten times or more. V is TRBV6-5 and J is TRBJ2-2, with D perhaps TRBD1 (6 bases). The CDR3 runs 14 residues. Trimming took off 7 bases at V and 7 bases at J, with 16 bases between the two ends. The germline gives CDR1 MNHEY, CDR2 SVGAGI. Here the CDR3 reads CASKLPGVGGELFF. CDR3 bases: TGTGCCAGCAAACTCCCAGGGGTGGGCGGGGAGCTGTTTTTT.

This clonotype was seen repeatedly, ten times or more. The chain has TRBV12-3 or TRBV12-4 and TRBJ2-2, with 9 bases matching TRBD2. The ends lost 8 bases at V and 6 bases at J; junction bases unmatched: 4. This CDR3 contains 13 residues. CDR3 amino acids: CASGTSFAGELFF. The CDR3 nucleotides read TGTGCCAGCGGGACTAGCTTCGCCGGGGAGCTGTTTTTT.

The chain joins TRBV30 to TRBJ1-5; no firm D call. The CDR3 loop spans 12 amino acids. Per the germline V gene, CDR1 is GTSNPN and CDR2 is SVGIG (reference sequence). V was shortened by 0 bases and J by 6 bases, with 6 bases between the two germline ends. This chain's CDR3 is CAWSVGFQPQHF. The DNA of the CDR3 is TGTGCCTGGAGTGTGGGGTTTCAGCCCCAGCATTTT.

The chain combines TRBV10-3 with TRBJ2-7; D uncertain. CDR1 is ENHRY and CDR2 is SYGVKD in the germline V gene. The CDR3 consists of 13 residues. The V end lost 0 bases, the J end lost 7 bases, and 10 bases lay between the germline ends. The DNA of the CDR3 is TGTGCCATCAGTGAGTCAACGTATGGGGAGCAGTACGTC. Residues: CAISESTYGEQYV.

V gene TRBV9 combines with J gene TRBJ2-1, with TRBD2 matching over 8 bases. V lost 7 bases, J lost 8 bases, and 8 bases stayed unmatched. The CDR3 consists of 13 residues. Germline V CDR1 and CDR2: SGDLS, YYNGEE. CDR3 in DNA: TGTGCCAGCCGTCCTCCGGGGGGGCATGAGCAGTTCTTC. This codes for CASRPPGGHEQFF.

This clonotype was recorded at least ten times. J is TRBJ1-1 and V is TRBV11-2; 8 nucleotides align to TRBD1. The germline V gene has CDR1 SGHAT and CDR2 FQNNGV. This CDR3 spans 18 amino acids. V shed 6 bases, J shed 3 bases, and the junction held 18 bases outside the gene matches. The CDR3 DNA reads as TGTGCCAGCAGTAGTGTCAGGGGGCCCCCCGGTTATCACACTGAAGCTTTCTTT. Its protein is CASSSVRGPPGYHTEAFF. The entire variable domain, with the rest obtained from reference TRBV11-2 and TRBJ1-1, is as follows: EAGVAQSPRYKIIEKRQSVAFWCNPISGHATLYWYQQILGQGPKLLIQFQNNGVVDDSQLPKDRFSAERLKGVDSTLKIQPAKLEDSAVYLCASSSVRGPPGYHTEAFFGQGTRLTVV.

This clonotype was counted ten times or more. J is TRBJ2-1 and V is TRBV5-1; 11 bases are a match to TRBD2. The CDR3 is 17 amino acids. V was clipped by 1 base and J by 1 base; unmatched bases: 4. Looked up from germline, CDR1 is SGHRS and CDR2 is YFSETQ. The CDR3 protein is CASSLRLAGGSYNEQFF. The CDR3 DNA is TGCGCCAGCAGCTTGAGGCTAGCGGGAGGTTCCTACAATGAGCAGTTCTTC.

This clonotype was seen many times. The V call is TRBV12-3 or TRBV12-4, the J call TRBJ2-1; 7 bases line up with TRBD1. The V segment lost 3 bases and the J segment 5 bases; nucleotides outside the gene matches: 22. This CDR3 is built from 20 residues. The CDR3 is CASSFYGTKSHRDRHNEQFF. The DNA for the CDR3 is TGTGCCAGCAGTTTCTATGGGACAAAGAGCCACAGGGACAGACACAATGAGCAGTTCTTC.

This clonotype was detected ten times or more. The rearrangement links TRBV27 to TRBJ1-2, with D uncertain. The V gene's germline CDR1 is MNHEY and CDR2 SMNVEV (reference sequence). V was cut by 5 bases and J by 4 bases, with 14 bases left in between. The CDR3 extends over 14 amino acids. The CDR3 coding sequence is TGTGCCAGCAGTCCCGGGCCTTTCTCCTATGGCTACACCTTC. Translating it yields CASSPGPFSYGYTF.

In its sample, this clonotype was seen many times. The V and J genes are TRBV20-1 and TRBJ2-3; D is ambiguous. There are 14 residues in the CDR3. The germline V gene has CDR1 DFQATT and CDR2 SNEGSKA (reference sequence). V lost 0 bases and J lost 3, with 10 bases in between. This chain's CDR3 is CSARDRRRTDTQYF. As DNA, the CDR3 is TGCAGTGCTAGAGATCGACGGAGAACAGATACGCAGTATTTT.

This clonotype was picked up many times. The chain combines TRBV5-5 with TRBJ2-7, with D possibly TRBD2 on 6 matching bases. The CDR3 covers 14 residues. The V gene lost 3 bases and the J gene lost 2 bases, with 12 bases spanning the gap. The germline V gene has CDR1 SGHKS and CDR2 YYEKEE (reference sequence). DNA of the CDR3: TGTGCCAGCAGCTGGGTGGGGGGACCCTACGAGCAGTACGTC. Translation: CASSWVGGPYEQYV.

This clonotype was detected only once. The CDR3 coding sequence is TGTGCCTGGAGTCGACAGCCGAACACTGAAGCTTTCTTT. Encoded protein: CAWSRQPNTEAFF. The rearrangement links TRBV30 to TRBJ1-1; D possibly corresponds to TRBD1 (5 bases). Germline V gene sequence: CDR1 GTSNPN, CDR2 SVGIG (reference sequence). CDR3 length: 13 residues. The V and J ends lost 2 bases and 1 base respectively, with 8 bases between them.

The table lists this clonotype with a count of one. Written as DNA, the CDR3 is TGCAGCGTTCCTCGGGAGGGCCCGGCCAATGAGCAGTTCTTC. It is translated as CSVPREGPANEQFF. The rearrangement joins TRBV29-1 to TRBJ2-1, with TRBD2 matching 8 bases. V shed 5 bases and J 6 bases; nucleotides not matched to a gene: 9. CDR1 and CDR2 (germline): SQVTM, ANQGSEA. The length of the CDR3 is 14 residues.

This clonotype was counted many times. The rearrangement joins TRBV2 to TRBJ2-1; 8 nucleotides agree with TRBD2. The J segment lost 0 bases and the V segment lost 2 bases, leaving 6 bases of the junction unmatched. Germline V gene sequence: CDR1 SNHLY, CDR2 FYNNEI. CDR3 length equals 17 residues. The CDR3 spells CASSESASGSSYNEQFF. CDR3 sequence (DNA): TGTGCCAGCAGTGAAAGCGCGAGCGGGAGCTCCTACAATGAGCAGTTCTTC.